Listed below are T cell receptor beta chains from one sample, sequenced in a study of blood T cell repertoires in COVID-19. The assay was immunoSEQ multiplex PCR, and TCRdb's table has in-frame clones only and misses some. The table lists 150,000 to 200,000 clones, around 87% of them singletons. The sequenced material came from peripheral blood. Receptors originate from a man aged 35 to 55 with active or convalescent COVID-19. Both conserved end residues are part of each CDR3. The D gene is left open where the match is weak. Rows may omit the clone size; those that give it use once, few, many or a size class.

clone_size,j_call,v_call,cdr3_length,d_call,cdr3_nt,cdr3_aa
-,TRBJ2-3,TRBV7-8,15,TRBD2,TGTGCCAGCAGCTGGGAGCGGGGGCCCGGGGATACGCAGTATTTT,CASSWERGPGDTQYF
-,TRBJ1-4,TRBV29-1,14,-,TGCAGCGTTGATATCGGGTCAACTAATGAAAAACTGTTTTTT,CSVDIGSTNEKLFF
-,TRBJ2-2,TRBV6-4,14,-,TGTGCCAGCAGTCAACAAGCGAACACCGGGGAGCTGTTTTTT,CASSQQANTGELFF
-,TRBJ2-7,TRBV9,15,TRBD1,TGTGCCAGCAGCGTAGGGACAGGGCAGACTTACGAGCAGTACTTC,CASSVGTGQTYEQYF
-,TRBJ2-1,TRBV27,12,-,TGTGCCAGCAAGCAGGGTACGAATGAGCAGTTCTTC,CASKQGTNEQFF
-,TRBJ1-2,TRBV6-5,13,-,TGTGCCAGCAGTTACTCGACAGCCTATGGCTACACCTTC,CASSYSTAYGYTF
-,TRBJ1-2,TRBV19,15,-,TGTGCCAGTAGTATAGGGTCGACAGGCCGCTATGGCTACACCTTC,CASSIGSTGRYGYTF
-,TRBJ2-7,TRBV5-1,16,TRBD2,TGCGCCAGCAGCCAGGGACTAGCGGGTGTCTCTTACGAGCAGTACTTC,CASSQGLAGVSYEQYF
-,TRBJ1-4,TRBV29-1,13,TRBD1,TGCAGCACGCAGGGGGAGGCTAATGAAAAACTGTTTTTT,CSTQGEANEKLFF
-,TRBJ2-2,TRBV11-3,16,TRBD2,TGTGCCAGCAGCCAACTAGCGGGGGACAACACCGGGGAGCTGTTTTTT,CASSQLAGDNTGELFF
-,TRBJ2-1,TRBV4-1,13,TRBD2,TGCGCCAGCAGCCAAGGCGCGGGGGTTGAGCAGTTCTTC,CASSQGAGVEQFF
-,TRBJ1-1,TRBV24-1,15,-,TGTGCCACCAGTGGAACCGGGACATCGAACACTGAAGCTTTCTTT,CATSGTGTSNTEAFF
-,TRBJ2-3,TRBV9,14,-,TGTGCCAGCAGCGGGGGGCAGTCCACAGATACGCAGTATTTT,CASSGGQSTDTQYF
once,TRBJ1-1,TRBV28,13,-,TGTGCCAGCAGTTTATCCCAGGGGACTGAAGCTTTCTTT,CASSLSQGTEAFF
few,TRBJ1-2,TRBV6-8,13,-,TGTGCCCTCCCCCCGGGGGTTAACTATGGCTACACCTTC,CALPPGVNYGYTF
once,TRBJ2-7,TRBV27,13,-,TGTGCCAGCAGCCTACGGACTAACTACGAGCAGTACTTC,CASSLRTNYEQYF
few,TRBJ1-1,TRBV7-9,14,-,TGTGCCAGCAGCTTATTTGGCAGGAACACTGAAGCTTTCTTT,CASSLFGRNTEAFF
-,TRBJ1-1,TRBV6-1,13,TRBD1,TGTGCCAGCAGTGAACGGGACAGGGTGCGAGCTTTCTTT,CASSERDRVRAFF
-,TRBJ2-5,TRBV11-2,11,-,TGTGCCACCTCCCGCGGGGAGACCCAGTACTTC,CATSRGETQYF
-,TRBJ1-1,TRBV6-5,13,-,TGTGCCAGCATGGTGGCGGTGAACACTGAAGCTTTCTTT,CASMVAVNTEAFF
once,TRBJ1-5,TRBV9,13,TRBD1,TGTGCCAGCAGCGTAGCACAGGGGGGCCCCCAGCATTTT,CASSVAQGGPQHF
-,TRBJ2-7,TRBV6-2/TRBV6-3,15,TRBD1,TGTGCCAGCAGCACGACAGGGACCAATTCCTACGAGCAGTACTTC,CASSTTGTNSYEQYF
-,TRBJ2-7,TRBV3-1/TRBV3-2,14,-,TGTGCCAGCAGCCTACAGGGTTCCTTCTACGAGCAGTACTTC,CASSLQGSFYEQYF
few,TRBJ2-7,TRBV30,13,-,TGTGCCTGGACCCGGGACACTTCCTACGAGCAGTACTTC,CAWTRDTSYEQYF
-,TRBJ2-1,TRBV5-4,14,TRBD2,TGTGCCAGCAGCGCCCCCGGGGGGGACAATGAGCAGTTCTTC,CASSAPGGDNEQFF
-,TRBJ2-3,TRBV7-2,15,-,TGTGCCAGCAGCTGGCAGGGTGGCATTTCAGATACGCAGTATTTT,CASSWQGGISDTQYF
-,TRBJ2-6,TRBV5-4,15,-,TGTGCCAGCAGCTTCGGTGACTCTGGGGCCAACGTCCTGACTTTC,CASSFGDSGANVLTF
-,TRBJ1-3,TRBV25-1,14,-,TGTGCCAGCGTAAAAGGGGGCTCTGGAAACACCATATATTTT,CASVKGGSGNTIYF
-,TRBJ2-7,TRBV12-3/TRBV12-4,13,TRBD2,TGTGCCAGCAGTCGATCTAGCGGGGCCGAGCAGTACTTC,CASSRSSGAEQYF
-,TRBJ2-2,TRBV4-3,14,-,TGCGCCAGCAGCCAAGCCCGGTACACCGGGGAGCTGTTTTTT,CASSQARYTGELFF
-,TRBJ2-3,TRBV19,15,-,TGTGCCAGTAGTATTTTCTACAGTCACACAGATACGCAGTATTTT,CASSIFYSHTDTQYF
-,TRBJ2-3,TRBV7-9,10,-,TGTGCCAGCAGCTCCTATACGCAGTATTTT,CASSSYTQYF
once,TRBJ2-7,TRBV28,14,TRBD1,TGTGCCAGCACCCACAGGGGGGCCACCTACGAGCAGTACTTC,CASTHRGATYEQYF
once,TRBJ2-3,TRBV27,12,-,TGTGCCAGCAGTTCGTTACTGGATACGCAGTATTTT,CASSSLLDTQYF
-,TRBJ1-5,TRBV4-1,16,-,TGCGCCAGCAGCCAAGAGGGCAGGGGAGGCAATCAGCCCCAGCATTTT,CASSQEGRGGNQPQHF
few,TRBJ2-5,TRBV4-1,13,TRBD2,TGCGCCAGCAGCCGACTAGCGGGGGAGACCCAGTACTTC,CASSRLAGETQYF
-,TRBJ2-1,TRBV18,17,TRBD2,TGTGCCAGCTCACCACCGCTTAGCGGGGGGGTTAGGGACGAGCAGTTCTTC,CASSPPLSGGVRDEQFF
-,TRBJ2-7,TRBV4-3,13,-,TGCGCCAGCAGCCAAGATTTCGGGTACGAGCAGTACTTC,CASSQDFGYEQYF
-,TRBJ1-1,TRBV30,13,-,TGTGCCTGGAGTGGACAGCAGAACACTGAAGCTTTCTTT,CAWSGQQNTEAFF
-,TRBJ1-2,TRBV7-3,15,-,TGTGCCAGCAGCCCGCTAGCGGGGCAAGTCTATGGCTACACCTTC,CASSPLAGQVYGYTF
-,TRBJ1-1,TRBV19,12,-,TGTGCCAGTAGTATTATGGGCCGGAAAGCTTTCTTT,CASSIMGRKAFF
-,TRBJ1-1,TRBV6-5,14,TRBD1,TGTGCCAGCACCTCTACCGACAGGGGTCCTGAAGCTTTCTTT,CASTSTDRGPEAFF
once,TRBJ2-7,TRBV21-1,11,-,TGTGCCAGACAGGGGGCGGACGAGCAGTACTTC,CARQGADEQYF
-,TRBJ2-7,TRBV3-1/TRBV3-2,13,TRBD1,TGTGCCAGCAGCCGGGACAGGCCCTACGAGCAGTACTTC,CASSRDRPYEQYF
-,TRBJ1-2,TRBV19,11,-,TGTGCCAGTGCTCGGGGCTATGGCTACACCTTC,CASARGYGYTF
few,TRBJ2-7,TRBV12-3/TRBV12-4,13,-,TGTGCCAGCACCGAACAGGGCTCCTACGAGCAGTACTTC,CASTEQGSYEQYF
once,TRBJ2-2,TRBV11-2,16,TRBD1,TGTGCCAGCAGCCTAGACGCCGGACAGGGGTTCGGGGAGCTGTTTTTT,CASSLDAGQGFGELFF
-,TRBJ1-2,TRBV28,12,-,TGTGCCAGCAGGACAGTAAACTATGGCTACACCTTC,CASRTVNYGYTF
-,TRBJ2-5,TRBV28,17,-,TGTGCCAGCAGTTTACGAAAAGGCAGGGCTACTCGAGAGACCCAGTACTTC,CASSLRKGRATRETQYF
-,TRBJ2-3,TRBV30,12,TRBD1,TGTGCCTGGCTACAGGGGACAGCTACGCAGTATTTT,CAWLQGTATQYF
once,TRBJ2-2,TRBV5-1,15,TRBD1,TGCGCCAGCAGCTTGAACGACAGGGGTACCGGGGAGCTGTTTTTT,CASSLNDRGTGELFF
-,TRBJ1-6,TRBV27,14,-,TGTGCCAGCAGTTTAAGGCAGGGTGTTTCACCCCTCCACTTT,CASSLRQGVSPLHF
-,TRBJ2-7,TRBV11-2,15,TRBD2,TGTGCCAGCTCCCCAACGGGGGGATTATCCTACGAGCAGTACTTC,CASSPTGGLSYEQYF
once,TRBJ2-5,TRBV2,17,-,TGTGCCAGCAGTGAAGTCCGGGGGAGTGCCAAACAAGAGACCCAGTACTTC,CASSEVRGSAKQETQYF
-,TRBJ2-7,TRBV18,14,TRBD1,TGTGCCAGCTCACCGACAGGGGGCCACTACGAGCAGTACTTC,CASSPTGGHYEQYF
-,TRBJ2-1,TRBV7-7,16,TRBD2,TGTGCTAGCAGCCGGACTAGCGGGGGGGACGAAAATGAGCAGTTCTTC,CASSRTSGGDENEQFF
-,TRBJ2-7,TRBV7-3,12,TRBD1,TGTGCCAGCTGGCAGGGGGCGAGTGAGCAGTACTTC,CASWQGASEQYF
-,TRBJ1-4,TRBV6-8,17,TRBD1,TGTGCCAGCATAACGGCCGGATACAGGGGGCGAGGAGGAAAACTGTTTTTT,CASITAGYRGRGGKLFF